These 19 T cell receptor beta chains share one sample of origin, sequenced in a study of response to subunit inactivated influenza vaccine. TCRdb processed the RT-PCR reads anew with MiXCR; each CDR3 protein has one entry. Here the sample spans roughly 500,000 distinct CDR3 sequences, 16% being singletons. Sequenced material: CD4+ T cells sorted from PBMCs, taken about 23 months after vaccination. These receptors all stem from a man aged 45 to 70 who received an inactivated influenza vaccine.

This rearrangement joins TRBV18 to TRBJ1-1; possible D gene TRBD1, 6 bases. Germline CDR1 KGHSH, CDR2 LQKENI. The CDR3 sequence is 15 residues long. V was shortened by 5 bases and J by 2 bases, with 15 bases between the two germline ends. The CDR3 loop reads CASSSNRVPNTEAFF. CDR3 sequence (DNA): TGTGCCAGCTCATCGAACAGGGTACCAAACACTGAAGCTTTCTTT.

This clonotype was detected only a few times. For the CDR3, the DNA is TGTGCCAGCAGCCGAACAGGGGAAGAGACCCAGTACTTC. It yields the protein CASSRTGEETQYF. This rearrangement joins TRBV2 to TRBJ2-5, with 7 bases aligning to TRBD1. With 6 bases clipped from V and 3 bases from J, the junction kept 4 bases outside the gene matches. Per the germline V gene, CDR1 is SNHLY and CDR2 is FYNNEI. This CDR3 contains 13 residues.

This clonotype was observed many times. This chain links TRBV12-3 or TRBV12-4 with TRBJ1-2; D is unresolved. The CDR3 length is 12 residues. Trimming removed 5 bases at V and 9 bases at J, with 13 bases between. DNA for the CDR3: TGTGCCAGCAGTAGGGCCAGTGGTCGCTACACCTTC. This translates into CASSRASGRYTF.

V and J are TRBV30 and TRBJ1-2, with D possibly being TRBD1 (6 bases). Germline CDR1 and CDR2: GTSNPN and SVGIG (reference sequence). The germline V and J ends were trimmed by 1 base and 5 bases, with 14 bases remaining between them. This CDR3 is 14 amino acids long. The CDR3 DNA sequence: TGTGCCTGGAGTGCGGGGGGCGCGTCTTATGGCTACACCTTC. Translating gives CAWSAGGASYGYTF.

This clonotype came up a few times. The DNA for the CDR3 is TGCGCCAGCCAACCCGCCCCAGACAGGGAAGGAGAGACCCAGTACTTC. Protein product: CASQPAPDREGETQYF. This rearrangement joins TRBV5-1 to TRBJ2-5; 7 positions agree with TRBD1. Germline values: CDR1 SGHRS, CDR2 YFSETQ. The junction had 16 bases not matched to a gene; V was cut back by 7 bases and J by 4 bases. This CDR3 region has 16 residues.

V is TRBV7-9 and J is TRBJ2-5; 9 bases are shared with TRBD2. This CDR3 spans 16 amino acids. CDR1 and CDR2 (germline): SEHNR, FQNEAQ (reference sequence). V lost 1 base, J lost 8 bases, and 11 bases stayed unmatched. The CDR3 sequence is CASSLDTSGHFDTQYF. The CDR3 DNA reads TGTGCCAGCAGCTTAGATACTAGCGGGCACTTCGATACCCAGTACTTC.

This clonotype was seen repeatedly, ten times or more. The chain is built from TRBV28 and TRBJ2-1; either TRBD1 or TRBD2 may fit D (7 bases each). This CDR3 is 15 amino acids long. V lost 2 bases and J lost 9, with 17 bases in between. Looked up from germline, CDR1 is MDHEN and CDR2 is SYDVKM. The CDR3 sequence: CASSLGGQGGIEQFF. The CDR3 coding sequence is TGTGCCAGCAGTTTAGGGGGGCAGGGGGGGATTGAGCAGTTCTTC.

Only a few counts were recorded for this clonotype. The chain recombines TRBV12-3 or TRBV12-4 with TRBJ2-1; 10 bases fit TRBD2. The junction had 10 bases not matched to a gene; V was cut back by 5 bases and J by 3 bases. The CDR3 is 17 residues long. CDR3 nucleotide sequence: TGTGCCAGCAGTCCGTCTAGCGGGAGTACCTTCTACAATGAGCAGTTCTTC. Residues: CASSPSSGSTFYNEQFF.

This clonotype was observed a few times. The V gene is TRBV5-1, the J gene TRBJ2-4; D is possibly TRBD1 or TRBD2 (6 bases each). The V gene lost 4 bases and the J gene lost 1 base, with 18 bases spanning the gap. This CDR3 is built from 17 residues. Per the germline V gene, CDR1 is SGHRS and CDR2 is YFSETQ. CDR3 nucleotide sequence: TGCGCCAGCAGCCCCGTTTGGACGGGGGCGGCCAAAAACATTCAGTACTTC. Translation: CASSPVWTGAAKNIQYF. The full variable domain, in which reference TRBV5-1 and TRBJ2-4 provide the parts outside the CDR3, is KAGVTQTPRYLIKTRGQQVTLSCSPISGHRSVSWYQQTPGQGLQFLFEYFSETQRNKGNFPGRFSGRQFSNSRSEMNVSTLELGDSALYLCASSPVWTGAAKNIQYFGAGTRLSVL.

This clonotype was detected a few times. The chain links TRBV6-2 or TRBV6-3 to TRBJ2-1; 9 nucleotides match TRBD2. The junction had 7 bases not matched to a gene; V was cut back by 0 bases and J by 7 bases. CDR3 length: 16 amino acids. In germline, CDR1 is MNHEY, CDR2 SVGEGT. The CDR3, as DNA: TGTGCCAGCAGTTACTCGCCCGGGACTAGCAGAAATGAGCAGTTCTTC. Its translation is CASSYSPGTSRNEQFF.

The chain uses TRBV5-1 and TRBJ2-4; no reliable D call. The CDR3 runs 13 residues. V lost 0 bases and J lost 1, with 2 bases in between. CDR1 SGHRS and CDR2 YFSETQ come from the germline V gene. The CDR3 DNA sequence: TGCGCCAGCAGCTTGGAGGCCAAAAACATTCAGTACTTC. It specifies CASSLEAKNIQYF.

This clonotype was seen a few times. J is TRBJ2-7 and V is TRBV5-6; D uncertain. The germline V gene encodes CDR1 SGHDT and CDR2 YYEEEE. With 3 bases removed from V and 3 bases from J, the gap between germline ends came to 13 bases. This CDR3 has 14 amino acids. In nucleotides, the CDR3 is TGTGCCAGCAGCTCTATAGGAACGAACTACGAGCAGTACTTC. Its protein is CASSSIGTNYEQYF. Combining the CDR3 with reference TRBV5-6 and TRBJ2-7 gives the whole variable domain DAGVTQSPTHLIKTRGQQVTLRCSPKSGHDTVSWYQQALGQGPQFIFQYYEEEERQRGNFPDRFSGHQFPNYSSELNVNALLLGDSALYLCASSSIGTNYEQYFGPGTRLTVT.

This chain connects TRBV20-1 to TRBJ2-3; 12 bases line up with TRBD2. Germline loops: CDR1 DFQATT, CDR2 SNEGSKA (reference sequence). Losses at the gene ends were 6 bases for V and 4 bases for J; bases not matched to a gene: 14. This CDR3 has 17 amino acids. The DNA of the CDR3 is TGCAGTGCAAAGAGGACTAGCGGGACCCGAGGGGCAGATACGCAGTATTTT. Translation: CSAKRTSGTRGADTQYF.

This chain links TRBV11-1 with TRBJ2-7; 9 bases are a match to TRBD2. This CDR3 is 20 amino acids long. V gave up 1 base and J gave up 0 bases; unmatched junction bases: 16. Germline V gene sequence: CDR1 SGHAT, CDR2 FQDESV (reference sequence). The DNA for the CDR3 is TGTGCCAGCAGCTTAGAATCACCCCACCGGACTAGCGCATACTCCTACGAGCAGTACTTC. Protein sequence: CASSLESPHRTSAYSYEQYF. The full variable domain, completed using reference TRBV11-1 and TRBJ2-7, is EAEVAQSPRYKITEKSQAVAFWCDPISGHATLYWYRQILGQGPELLVQFQDESVVDDSQLPKDRFSAERLKGVDSTLKIQPAELGDSAMYLCASSLESPHRTSAYSYEQYFGPGTRLTVT.

There are many counts of this clonotype. The chain couples TRBV20-1 to TRBJ1-1; D is perhaps TRBD1 (5 bases). The CDR3 contains 13 residues. The germline V and J ends were trimmed by 2 bases and 1 base, with 8 bases remaining between them. The V gene's germline CDR1 is DFQATT and CDR2 SNEGSKA (reference sequence). CDR3 coding DNA: TGCAGTGCTAGAAGGGACTCGAACACTGAAGCTTTCTTT. This encodes CSARRDSNTEAFF.

The V and J genes are TRBV27 and TRBJ1-1, with 7 bases matching TRBD1. The trim removed 8 bases at V and 0 bases at J, leaving 3 bases unmatched. The CDR3 has 13 amino acids. Germline values: CDR1 MNHEY, CDR2 SMNVEV (reference sequence). CDR3 in amino acids: CASDRDMNTEAFF. In DNA form, the CDR3 reads TGTGCCAGCGACAGGGACATGAACACTGAAGCTTTCTTT.

This clonotype was counted a few times. The chain is built from TRBV5-1 and TRBJ2-1; 7 bases line up with TRBD1. V shed 0 bases, J shed 7 bases, and the junction held 10 bases outside the gene matches. This CDR3 is built from 16 residues. Germline V gene sequence: CDR1 SGHRS, CDR2 YFSETQ. The CDR3 loop is CASSLAENRGTNEQFF. CDR3 in DNA: TGCGCCAGCAGCTTGGCCGAGAACAGGGGAACGAATGAGCAGTTCTTC.

There are a few counts of this clonotype. The V and J genes are TRBV4-3 and TRBJ2-7; 7 bases fit TRBD1. Germline V gene data show CDR1 as LGHNA and CDR2 as YSLEER. This CDR3 spans 15 amino acids. The V and J ends lost 0 bases and 2 bases, in that order; junction bases with no gene match: 4. The CDR3: CASSQEDRDAYEQYF. CDR3 sequence (DNA): TGCGCCAGCAGCCAAGAAGACAGGGATGCCTACGAGCAGTACTTC.

The chain has TRBV20-1 and TRBJ1-3; the D gene is possibly TRBD1 (6 bases). V lost 3 bases and J lost 4, with 13 bases in between. Per germline, CDR1 DFQATT and CDR2 SNEGSKA (reference sequence). The CDR3 has 14 amino acids. CDR3 DNA sequence: TGCAGTGCTAGGGAGGGACACTTGGGAAACACCATATATTTT. Translation gives CSAREGHLGNTIYF.